This is a list of T cell receptor beta chains from one sample in a study of blood T cell repertoires in COVID-19. Data came from immunoSEQ multiplex PCR; TCRdb stores just in-frame clones and leaves some out. The profile shows some 140,000 clones, around 80% of them singletons. Sequencing was done on a sample of peripheral blood. These receptors were obtained from a man in his sixties with acute or convalescent COVID-19. The CDR3 runs from the conserved cysteine through the conserved F or W. A D gene is named only where the DNA matches it firmly. Size is omitted from some rows. Given values are once, few, many or a class for expanded clones.

clone_size: .; j_call: TRBJ2-7; d_call: .; v_call: TRBV12-3/TRBV12-4; cdr3_aa: CASSLGHNYEQYF; cdr3_nt: TGTGCCAGCAGTTTAGGACATAACTACGAGCAGTACTTC
clone_size: .; j_call: TRBJ2-2; d_call: TRBD2; v_call: TRBV19; cdr3_aa: CASSPYGGLAGVNTGELFF; cdr3_nt: TGTGCCAGTAGTCCCTATGGGGGACTAGCGGGAGTCAACACCGGGGAGCTGTTTTTT
clone_size: .; j_call: TRBJ1-3; d_call: TRBD1; v_call: TRBV5-4; cdr3_aa: CASSLGTVSGNTIYF; cdr3_nt: TGTGCCAGCAGCCTCGGGACAGTCTCTGGAAACACCATATATTTT
clone_size: .; j_call: TRBJ1-1; d_call: .; v_call: TRBV28; cdr3_aa: CASSGTLNTEAFF; cdr3_nt: TGTGCCAGCAGCGGGACACTGAACACTGAAGCTTTCTTT
clone_size: few; j_call: TRBJ2-2; d_call: .; v_call: TRBV5-5; cdr3_aa: CASSLGLGAGELFF; cdr3_nt: TGTGCCAGCAGCTTGGGACTAGGAGCTGGGGAGCTGTTTTTT
clone_size: .; j_call: TRBJ1-3; d_call: .; v_call: TRBV16; cdr3_aa: CASSQSRSGNTIYF; cdr3_nt: TGTGCCAGCAGCCAATCCCGTTCTGGAAACACCATATATTTT
clone_size: once; j_call: TRBJ1-2; d_call: TRBD1; v_call: TRBV6-5; cdr3_aa: CASTPTGSGYTF; cdr3_nt: TGTGCCAGCACCCCGACAGGGAGCGGCTACACCTTC
clone_size: .; j_call: TRBJ2-3; d_call: .; v_call: TRBV9; cdr3_aa: CASSPSGQSTDTQYF; cdr3_nt: TGTGCCAGCAGCCCCAGTGGGCAGAGCACAGATACGCAGTATTTT
clone_size: .; j_call: TRBJ2-7; d_call: TRBD2; v_call: TRBV5-6; cdr3_aa: CASSLGGGRSLYEQYF; cdr3_nt: TGTGCCAGCAGCTTGGGGGGAGGGAGGAGCCTCTACGAGCAGTACTTC
clone_size: .; j_call: TRBJ1-6; d_call: .; v_call: TRBV4-1; cdr3_aa: CASSQVPREAYNSPLHF; cdr3_nt: TGCGCCAGCAGCCAAGTGCCCCGGGAAGCCTATAATTCACCCCTCCACTTT
clone_size: .; j_call: TRBJ1-1; d_call: TRBD1; v_call: TRBV6-2/TRBV6-3; cdr3_aa: CASSDRATNTEAFF; cdr3_nt: TGTGCCAGCAGCGACAGGGCGACCAACACTGAAGCTTTCTTT
clone_size: .; j_call: TRBJ1-4; d_call: .; v_call: TRBV5-1; cdr3_aa: CASSLAQGTNEKLFF; cdr3_nt: TGCGCCAGCAGCTTGGCTCAGGGGACTAATGAAAAACTGTTTTTT
clone_size: .; j_call: TRBJ2-3; d_call: .; v_call: TRBV14; cdr3_aa: CASSRQERTDTQYF; cdr3_nt: TGTGCCAGCAGCCGACAGGAACGCACAGATACGCAGTATTTT
clone_size: once; j_call: TRBJ2-5; d_call: TRBD2; v_call: TRBV5-1; cdr3_aa: CASSLVGLVLETQYF; cdr3_nt: TGCGCCAGCAGCTTGGTGGGACTAGTTCTGGAGACCCAGTACTTC
clone_size: .; j_call: TRBJ2-3; d_call: .; v_call: TRBV24-1; cdr3_aa: CATSDNRRASTDTQYF; cdr3_nt: TGTGCCACCAGTGATAATAGGAGGGCGAGCACAGATACGCAGTATTTT
clone_size: .; j_call: TRBJ2-5; d_call: .; v_call: TRBV29-1; cdr3_aa: CSVVPVETQYF; cdr3_nt: TGCAGCGTTGTACCGGTGGAGACCCAGTACTTC
clone_size: many; j_call: TRBJ1-1; d_call: TRBD1; v_call: TRBV9; cdr3_aa: CASSVGQGVDTEAFF; cdr3_nt: TGTGCCAGCAGCGTAGGTCAGGGGGTGGACACTGAAGCTTTCTTT
clone_size: .; j_call: TRBJ2-1; d_call: TRBD2; v_call: TRBV7-6; cdr3_aa: CASSLAYSGIRNEQFF; cdr3_nt: TGTGCCAGCAGCTTAGCGTATAGCGGGATCCGGAATGAGCAGTTCTTC
clone_size: .; j_call: TRBJ2-2; d_call: .; v_call: TRBV5-4; cdr3_aa: CASSLGQETGELFF; cdr3_nt: TGTGCCAGCAGCTTGGGACAGGAGACCGGGGAGCTGTTTTTT
clone_size: once; j_call: TRBJ2-7; d_call: .; v_call: TRBV6-2/TRBV6-3; cdr3_aa: CASSSNTGSAEQYF; cdr3_nt: TGTGCCAGCAGTTCCAACACAGGGTCCGCCGAGCAGTACTTC
clone_size: few; j_call: TRBJ2-1; d_call: TRBD2; v_call: TRBV27; cdr3_aa: CASSPQRGSNEQFF; cdr3_nt: TGTGCCAGCAGTCCCCAACGCGGGAGTAATGAGCAGTTCTTC
clone_size: once; j_call: TRBJ2-3; d_call: TRBD1; v_call: TRBV9; cdr3_aa: CASSAGQGSDTQYF; cdr3_nt: TGTGCCAGCAGCGCGGGACAGGGTAGCGATACGCAGTATTTT
clone_size: .; j_call: TRBJ2-1; d_call: TRBD1; v_call: TRBV19; cdr3_aa: CASTLDRGSYNEQFF; cdr3_nt: TGTGCCAGTACCCTGGACAGGGGCTCCTACAATGAGCAGTTCTTC
clone_size: .; j_call: TRBJ1-6; d_call: TRBD1; v_call: TRBV3-1/TRBV3-2; cdr3_aa: CASSQGQRDRGGSYNSPLHF; cdr3_nt: TGTGCCAGCAGCCAAGGTCAACGGGACAGGGGCGGTTCCTATAATTCACCCCTCCACTTT
clone_size: .; j_call: TRBJ2-1; d_call: TRBD2; v_call: TRBV10-2; cdr3_aa: CASSTSGRLSEQFF; cdr3_nt: TGCGCCAGTAGCACTAGCGGGAGATTAAGTGAGCAGTTCTTC
clone_size: .; j_call: TRBJ1-6; d_call: .; v_call: TRBV19; cdr3_aa: CASTAGSSYNSPLHF; cdr3_nt: TGTGCCAGTACCGCAGGTAGCTCCTATAATTCACCCCTCCACTTT
clone_size: .; j_call: TRBJ1-1; d_call: .; v_call: TRBV11-2; cdr3_aa: CASSLVSIPNTEAFF; cdr3_nt: TGTGCCAGCAGCTTAGTGTCCATTCCGAACACTGAAGCTTTCTTT
clone_size: .; j_call: TRBJ1-5; d_call: .; v_call: TRBV2; cdr3_aa: CASTNLWGEHQPQHF; cdr3_nt: TGTGCCAGCACCAATCTGTGGGGGGAACACCAGCCCCAGCATTTT
clone_size: many; j_call: TRBJ1-5; d_call: .; v_call: TRBV2; cdr3_aa: CASSERGLKPQHF; cdr3_nt: TGTGCCAGCAGTGAGCGGGGGCTCAAGCCCCAGCATTTT
clone_size: .; j_call: TRBJ1-2; d_call: .; v_call: TRBV5-6; cdr3_aa: CASSLVTGTDGYTF; cdr3_nt: TGTGCCAGCAGCTTGGTTACAGGGACGGATGGCTACACCTTC
clone_size: .; j_call: TRBJ1-1; d_call: .; v_call: TRBV28; cdr3_aa: CASSTPEGNTEAFF; cdr3_nt: TGTGCCAGCAGTACCCCGGAGGGGAACACTGAAGCTTTCTTT